Below, one TCR beta chain is given with its context. As yet, its antigen is unknown. Since a much larger clone is just one base distant, this may be a read error. The CDR3 length is 15 residues. Germline V CDR1 and CDR2: SGHTA, FQGNSA. With V trimmed by 5 bases and J by 3 bases, 9 bases remained unmatched. The data stem from a study of blood T cells in healthy people across ages. For the study at large: Template switching captured about one barcoded beta molecule per two T cells. Broader study findings: Per million T cells, TCR beta diversity dropped about linearly as age rose.

Donation came from healthy Caucasian individuals in Russia who were aged roughly 6 to 95. Then a second PCR, running roughly 7 to 11 cycles, was carried out with a sample-barcoded 5' primer and a J-beta primer mix. TCRdb ran MiXCR on the 5' RACE reads and lists one entry per CDR3 protein. The repertoire holds around 870,000 distinct CDR3 sequences, around 30% seen once, with roughly 17% in the top ten. The V call is TRBV7-2, the J call TRBJ1-1; 7 bases line up with TRBD1. This clonotype was obtained from a woman older than 75 in good health. Sequencing was performed on blood. CDR3 residues: CASSRGRGRDTEAFF. CDR3 bases: TGTGCCAGCAGCCGAGGGAGGGGGCGGGACACTGAAGCTTTCTTT.